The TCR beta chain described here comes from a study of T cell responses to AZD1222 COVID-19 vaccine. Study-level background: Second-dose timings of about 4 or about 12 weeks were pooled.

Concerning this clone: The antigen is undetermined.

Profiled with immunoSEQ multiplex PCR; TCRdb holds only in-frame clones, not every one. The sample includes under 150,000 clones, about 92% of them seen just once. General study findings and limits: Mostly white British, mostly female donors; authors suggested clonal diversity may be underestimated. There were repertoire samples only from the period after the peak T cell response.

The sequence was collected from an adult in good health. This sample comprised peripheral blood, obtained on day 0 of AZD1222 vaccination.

The CDR3, as DNA: TGTGCCAGCAGTCTCCCGGGCCAGAACACTGAAGCTTTCTTT. It codes for CASSLPGQNTEAFF. This chain links TRBV28 with TRBJ1-1; D gene unclear. CDR1 is MDHEN, CDR2 SYDVKM, per germline. Trimming cost V 5 bases and J 1 base, with 11 bases left between them. There are 14 residues in the CDR3.